Listed below are T cell receptor beta chains from one sample, sequenced in a study of OX40 agonist ivuxolimab in advanced cancers. Only in-frame clones appear in the TCRdb table, and some are missing; sequencing was by immunoSEQ multiplex PCR. The sample yields about 83,000 clones, around 80% seen once. This specimen consisted of CD4+ or CD8+ T cells sorted from blood, obtained in a trial of the OX40 agonist ivuxolimab. The receptors derive from an adult with an advanced solid tumor such as melanoma, head and neck, liver or kidney cancer. Each CDR3 is given with its conserved first and last residue. D genes are given only for firm matches. Clone size is not always given. Where it is, it says once, few, many or a class for expanded clones.

TRBJ2-7,TRBV18,.,.,TGTGCCAGCTCAGATGACATTACCTACGAGCAGTACTTC,CASSDDITYEQYF
TRBJ1-4,TRBV4-1,few,.,TGCGCCAGCAGCCAAGAAAATACCAGGACCCAAGGAAAACTGTTTTTT,CASSQENTRTQGKLFF
TRBJ1-3,TRBV19,.,.,TGTGCCAGCCAACCCGGGACCGGAATAGGAAACACCATATATTTT,CASQPGTGIGNTIYF
TRBJ1-5,TRBV5-4,few,TRBD1,TGTGCCAGCAGCCCAGGGACAGGAGGCAATCAGCCCCAGCATTTT,CASSPGTGGNQPQHF
TRBJ1-4,TRBV5-1,.,.,TGCGCCAGCAGCTTGGATCGGCCCGAAAAACTGTTTTTT,CASSLDRPEKLFF
TRBJ2-3,TRBV4-3,.,.,TGCGCCAGCAGCCAAGATGGGGGGGCGGCGGCAGATACGCAGTATTTT,CASSQDGGAAADTQYF
TRBJ1-3,TRBV6-5,few,.,TGTGCCAGCAGTCCATCGACTTATCCGGGAAACACCATATATTTT,CASSPSTYPGNTIYF
TRBJ1-2,TRBV5-1,.,.,TGCGCCAGCAGCTTGGAGGGGGTTGGCGGCTACACCTTC,CASSLEGVGGYTF
TRBJ2-7,TRBV6-5,.,TRBD2,TGTGCCAGCAAATCAGGGGTAGCGGGGGGGCCAGCGCAGTACTTC,CASKSGVAGGPAQYF
TRBJ1-1,TRBV5-1,few,TRBD1,TGCGCCAGCAGCGGGGACAGTATGAACACTGAAGCTTTCTTT,CASSGDSMNTEAFF
TRBJ1-5,TRBV2,.,.,TGTGCCAGCAGGGGGGAGTCGGGGGCTAATCAGCCCCAGCATTTT,CASRGESGANQPQHF
TRBJ2-3,TRBV4-1,few,.,TGCGCCAGCAGCCAAGGGCGGGGGCGCCCAGATACGCAGTATTTT,CASSQGRGRPDTQYF
TRBJ2-5,TRBV30,.,TRBD2,TGTGCCTGGAGATTCCCTAGCGGGGGGTTCGCCCAGTACTTC,CAWRFPSGGFAQYF
TRBJ1-5,TRBV10-3,once,TRBD1,TGTGCCATCAGTGAGGCAGGGGGTCAGCCCCAGCATTTT,CAISEAGGQPQHF
TRBJ1-2,TRBV5-6,.,.,TGTGCCAGCAGCTTGTGGGCCGCGAATAACTATGGCTACACCTTC,CASSLWAANNYGYTF
TRBJ2-7,TRBV10-3,.,TRBD2,TGTGCCATCAGTGTAGAGCGGGGGGCCTCTCACCGAACGTACTTC,CAISVERGASHRTYF
TRBJ2-6,TRBV19,.,.,TGTGCCAGTAGGGCTAGAGGTGGGGCCAACGTCCTGACTTTC,CASRARGGANVLTF
TRBJ1-2,TRBV5-1,.,.,TGCGCCAGCAGCTTGTATGGGGGAGTAGAAGGCTACACCTTC,CASSLYGGVEGYTF
TRBJ1-1,TRBV27,.,.,TGTGCCAGCAGTTTATCCCGGTCAGGGAACACTGAAGCTTTCTTT,CASSLSRSGNTEAFF
TRBJ2-3,TRBV27,.,.,TGTGCCTCGGGAAGGGGGGACCCCACAGATACGCAGTATTTT,CASGRGDPTDTQYF
TRBJ1-1,TRBV6-6,.,TRBD1,TGTGCCAGCAGTCCTCAGGGGGGACAGGGCACTGAAGCTTTCTTT,CASSPQGGQGTEAFF
TRBJ2-1,TRBV6-1,.,.,TGTGCCAGCAGTGTCTCAGGGGGACTTGGCTACAATGAGCAGTTCTTC,CASSVSGGLGYNEQFF
TRBJ1-4,TRBV30,.,.,TGTGCCTGGAGTATAGGCCTGGGGCAGTCGGAAAAACTGTTTTTT,CAWSIGLGQSEKLFF
TRBJ1-6,TRBV28,.,.,TGTGCCAGCTTTGGACAGTTTTGGAATTCACCCCTCCACTTT,CASFGQFWNSPLHF
TRBJ1-5,TRBV2,.,.,TGTGCCGGTAAGACAGATAGCAATCAGCCCCAGCATTTT,CAGKTDSNQPQHF
TRBJ2-3,TRBV5-5,few,TRBD2,TGTGCCAGCAGTTCAGATAGCGGGGCCTCTGAGGATACGCAGTATTTT,CASSSDSGASEDTQYF
TRBJ1-4,TRBV29-1,.,TRBD1,TGCAGCGGCCAAGACAGGGGGCGCGGTAATGAAAAACTGTTTTTT,CSGQDRGRGNEKLFF
TRBJ2-5,TRBV5-4,.,TRBD1,TGTGCCAGCAGCCAAGGGGACAGCCAAGAGACCCAGTACTTC,CASSQGDSQETQYF
TRBJ2-2,TRBV29-1,.,.,TGCAGCGCCGGAGACGCAGAATGGGAGCTGTTTTTT,CSAGDAEWELFF
TRBJ1-4,TRBV18,.,.,TGTGCCAGCTCACGGACAGAAGTAAAAAAACTGTTTTTT,CASSRTEVKKLFF
TRBJ2-6,TRBV19,.,.,TGTGCCAGTAGTAAGGGAGCTGGGGCCAACGTCCTGACTTTC,CASSKGAGANVLTF
TRBJ2-7,TRBV28,.,.,TGTGCCAGCAGTTGGGCAGGGCAGATTTACGAGCAGTACTTC,CASSWAGQIYEQYF
TRBJ1-1,TRBV29-1,.,.,TGCAGCGGGGGGCAGGGGCTTTACACTGAAGCTTTCTTT,CSGGQGLYTEAFF
TRBJ2-2,TRBV27,few,TRBD1,TGTGCCAGCAGTTTAAGTGGAACGGGACAGGGTTTTTTTAGGGAGCTGTTTTTT,CASSLSGTGQGFFRELFF
TRBJ2-1,TRBV7-2,.,.,TGTGCCAGCAGCTGGAGGGTTGCGTCCTACAATGAGCAGTTCTTC,CASSWRVASYNEQFF
TRBJ2-3,TRBV5-1,.,.,TGCGCCAGCAGCAAAGACCGAGGTGCAGATACGCAGTATTTT,CASSKDRGADTQYF
TRBJ1-1,TRBV19,.,.,TGTGCCAGTAGTATGGGGGCGGGGAGGACTGAAGCTTTCTTT,CASSMGAGRTEAFF
TRBJ2-5,TRBV10-3,.,TRBD1,TGTGCCATCAGTGACCCCCCAGGGGGAGAGACCCAGTACTTC,CAISDPPGGETQYF
TRBJ2-7,TRBV6-1,.,TRBD2,TGTGCCAGCATGGCTAGCGGGGGAGGAGAGCAGTACTTC,CASMASGGGEQYF
TRBJ1-6,TRBV11-2,.,.,TGTGCCAGCAGCCCCAACGGTGATTCACCCCTCCACTTT,CASSPNGDSPLHF
TRBJ2-5,TRBV5-1,.,TRBD2,TGCGCCAGCAGCTTGGCCCGGGGACTAAGTTCGGAGACCCAGTACTTC,CASSLARGLSSETQYF
TRBJ2-3,TRBV4-1,few,.,TGCGCCAGCAGCCAAGAATCCGGGACATATACGCAGTATTTT,CASSQESGTYTQYF
TRBJ1-5,TRBV7-2,.,TRBD1,TGTGCCAGCAGCTTGCACGCCGGGACAGGGGTATATAGCAATCAGCCCCAGCATTTT,CASSLHAGTGVYSNQPQHF
TRBJ2-3,TRBV30,.,TRBD1,TGTGCCGGGGGGGACAGGGGTCGCGCAGATACGCAGTATTTT,CAGGDRGRADTQYF
TRBJ2-7,TRBV6-5,.,.,TGTGCCAGCAACGACCCCTCGGGGGCCTACGAGCAGTACTTC,CASNDPSGAYEQYF
TRBJ1-5,TRBV28,.,.,TGTGCCAGCAGCCCAGGGTTAGGGGGAAATCAGCCCCAGCATTTT,CASSPGLGGNQPQHF
TRBJ2-7,TRBV28,once,.,TGTGCCATCCGACGGACAACCCACTACGAGCAGTACTTC,CAIRRTTHYEQYF
TRBJ2-3,TRBV10-3,.,TRBD2,TGTGCCATCAGTGAGTTAACTGGCGGGGGAGGCACAGATACGCAGTATTTT,CAISELTGGGGTDTQYF
TRBJ1-2,TRBV19,.,.,TGTGCCAGTAGTATTGGCGGACTCGGTGGTGGCTACACCTTC,CASSIGGLGGGYTF
TRBJ2-2,TRBV5-1,.,TRBD1,TGCGCCAGCAGCACCGGACAGGGGGCGACGAACACCGGGGAGCTGTTTTTT,CASSTGQGATNTGELFF
TRBJ1-1,TRBV30,.,.,TGTGCCTGGACAAGGGCACGGCCGGGAGGGGACACTGAAGCTTTCTTT,CAWTRARPGGDTEAFF
TRBJ2-1,TRBV7-3,.,.,TGTGCCAGCAGCTTAGATCCAAATGAGCAGTTCTTC,CASSLDPNEQFF
TRBJ2-7,TRBV11-2,.,.,TGTGCCAGCAGCGGGACTCTCGTGGGGGAGCAGTACTTC,CASSGTLVGEQYF